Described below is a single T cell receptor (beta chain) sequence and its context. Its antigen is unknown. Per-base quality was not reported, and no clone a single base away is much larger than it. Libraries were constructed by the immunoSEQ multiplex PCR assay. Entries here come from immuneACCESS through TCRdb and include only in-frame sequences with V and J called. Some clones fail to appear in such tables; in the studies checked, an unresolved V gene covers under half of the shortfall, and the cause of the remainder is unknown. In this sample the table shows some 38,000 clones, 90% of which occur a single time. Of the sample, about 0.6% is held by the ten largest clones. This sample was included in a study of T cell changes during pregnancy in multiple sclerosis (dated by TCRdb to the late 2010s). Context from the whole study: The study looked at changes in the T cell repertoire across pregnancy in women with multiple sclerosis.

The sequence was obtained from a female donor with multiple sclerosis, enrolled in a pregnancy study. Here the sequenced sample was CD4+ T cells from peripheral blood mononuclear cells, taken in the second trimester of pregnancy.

The CDR3 here reads CSVHWDILSSSYNEQFF. The nucleotide sequence is given as TGCAGCGTTCATTGGGACATCCTATCAAGCTCCTACAATGAGCAGTTCTTC. The chain uses TRBV29-1 and TRBJ2-1; perhaps TRBD1 is the D gene, with 6 bases matching. Relative to germline, V is 5 bases shorter and J is 0 bases shorter, with 20 bases between their ends. The CDR3 runs 17 residues from the cysteine to the phenylalanine. This entry keeps only the CDR3 DNA: 51 bases, framed from base 1. The germline V gene gives CDR1 as SQVTM and CDR2 as ANQGSEA.